This paragraph covers one T cell receptor (beta chain) sequence. Following extraction, RNA underwent reverse transcription to cDNA, which served as the sequencing template. TCRdb's copy holds only in-frame clones and misses some; the assay was immunoSEQ multiplex PCR. The data hold roughly 40,000 clones, with 80% to 95% observed a single time. Described treatment: oral pan-JAK inhibitor, 5-10 mg twice daily. Sorting of CD4+ and CD8+ T cells was performed on PBMCs. This sample stems from a study of CD8+ T cells in alopecia areata. In germline, CDR1 is SGHRS, CDR2 YFSETQ. The V and J ends lost 1 base and 1 base respectively, with 13 bases between them. This CDR3 spans 16 amino acids.

This material consisted of CD8+ T cells sorted from blood, taken at week 24, from a patient treated with tofacitinib. The chain links TRBV5-1 to TRBJ2-3; the D is unclear. The sequence derives from a human donor with alopecia areata. CDR3: CASSLFGRKGTDTQYF. The CDR3 DNA is TGCGCCAGCAGCTTGTTCGGTAGGAAGGGCACAGATACGCAGTATTTT.